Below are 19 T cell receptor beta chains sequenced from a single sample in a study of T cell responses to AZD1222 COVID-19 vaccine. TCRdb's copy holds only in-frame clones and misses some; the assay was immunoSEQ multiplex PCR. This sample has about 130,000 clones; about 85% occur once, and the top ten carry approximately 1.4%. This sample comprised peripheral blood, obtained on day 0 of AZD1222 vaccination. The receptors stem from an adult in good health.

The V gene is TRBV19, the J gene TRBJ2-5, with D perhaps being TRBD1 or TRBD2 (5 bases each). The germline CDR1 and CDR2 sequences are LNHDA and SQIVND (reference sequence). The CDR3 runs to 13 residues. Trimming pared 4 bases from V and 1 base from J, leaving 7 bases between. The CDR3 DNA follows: TGTGCCAGTAGTACCGGGACCCAAGAGACCCAGTACTTC. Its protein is CASSTGTQETQYF.

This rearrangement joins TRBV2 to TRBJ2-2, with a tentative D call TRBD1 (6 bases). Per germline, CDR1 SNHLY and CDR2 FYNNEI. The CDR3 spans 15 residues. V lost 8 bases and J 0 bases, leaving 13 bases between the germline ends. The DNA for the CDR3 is TGTGCCAGCCTGAGACAGGACGCGAACACCGGGGAGCTGTTTTTT. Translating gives CASLRQDANTGELFF.

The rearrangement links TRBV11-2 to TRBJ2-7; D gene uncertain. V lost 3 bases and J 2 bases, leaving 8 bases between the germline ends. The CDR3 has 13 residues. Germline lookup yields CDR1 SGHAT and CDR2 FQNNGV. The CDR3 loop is CASSFYFPYEQYF. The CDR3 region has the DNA TGTGCCAGCAGCTTTTACTTCCCCTACGAGCAGTACTTC.

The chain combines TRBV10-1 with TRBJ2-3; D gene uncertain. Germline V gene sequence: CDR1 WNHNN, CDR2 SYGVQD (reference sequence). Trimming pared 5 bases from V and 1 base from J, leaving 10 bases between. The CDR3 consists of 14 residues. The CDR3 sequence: CASSPYGGTDTQYF. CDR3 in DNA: TGCGCCAGCAGTCCCTATGGAGGCACAGATACGCAGTATTTT.

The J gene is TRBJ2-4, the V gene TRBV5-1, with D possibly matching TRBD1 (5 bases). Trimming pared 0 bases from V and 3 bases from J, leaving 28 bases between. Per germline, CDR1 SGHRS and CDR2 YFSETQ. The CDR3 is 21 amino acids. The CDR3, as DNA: TGCGCCAGCAGCTTGGAAGGACCGTCCCGCAGGGTAGTCCTTGGCAAAAACATTCAGTACTTC. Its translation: CASSLEGPSRRVVLGKNIQYF.

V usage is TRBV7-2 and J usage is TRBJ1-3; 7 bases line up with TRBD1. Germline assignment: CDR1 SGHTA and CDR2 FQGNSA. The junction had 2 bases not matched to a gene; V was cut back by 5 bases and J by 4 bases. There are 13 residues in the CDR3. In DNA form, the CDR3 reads TGTGCCAGCAGCGAGGGACAGGGAAACACCATATATTTT. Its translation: CASSEGQGNTIYF.

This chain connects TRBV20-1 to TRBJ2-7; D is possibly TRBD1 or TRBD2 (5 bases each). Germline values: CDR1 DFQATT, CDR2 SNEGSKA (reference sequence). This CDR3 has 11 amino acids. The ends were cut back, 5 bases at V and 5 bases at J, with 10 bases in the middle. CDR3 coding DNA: TGCAGTGCTTCGGGGCAGCACGAGCAGTACTTC. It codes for CSASGQHEQYF.

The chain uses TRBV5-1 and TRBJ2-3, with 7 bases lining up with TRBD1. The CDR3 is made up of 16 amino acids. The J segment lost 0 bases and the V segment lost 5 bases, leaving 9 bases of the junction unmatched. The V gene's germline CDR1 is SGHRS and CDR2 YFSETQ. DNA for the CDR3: TGCGCCAGCAGATCACCCCGGGACAGTAGCACAGATACGCAGTATTTT. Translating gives CASRSPRDSSTDTQYF. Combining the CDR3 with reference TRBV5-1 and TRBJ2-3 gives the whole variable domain KAGVTQTPRYLIKTRGQQVTLSCSPISGHRSVSWYQQTPGQGLQFLFEYFSETQRNKGNFPGRFSGRQFSNSRSEMNVSTLELGDSALYLCASRSPRDSSTDTQYFGPGTRLTVL.

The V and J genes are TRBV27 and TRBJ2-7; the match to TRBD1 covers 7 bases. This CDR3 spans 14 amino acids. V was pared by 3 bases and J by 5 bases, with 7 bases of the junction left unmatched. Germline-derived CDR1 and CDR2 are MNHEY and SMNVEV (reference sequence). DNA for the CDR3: TGTGCCAGCAGTTTCAAGGGACAGTCAAACGAGCAGTACTTC. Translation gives CASSFKGQSNEQYF.

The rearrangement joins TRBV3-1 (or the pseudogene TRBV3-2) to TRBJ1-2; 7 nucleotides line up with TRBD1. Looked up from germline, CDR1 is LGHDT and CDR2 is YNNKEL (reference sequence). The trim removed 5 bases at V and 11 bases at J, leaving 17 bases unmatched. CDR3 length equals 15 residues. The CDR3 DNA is TGTGCCAGCAGCTCCCGGGACAGCGTTCTATGGGGGTACACCTTC. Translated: CASSSRDSVLWGYTF.

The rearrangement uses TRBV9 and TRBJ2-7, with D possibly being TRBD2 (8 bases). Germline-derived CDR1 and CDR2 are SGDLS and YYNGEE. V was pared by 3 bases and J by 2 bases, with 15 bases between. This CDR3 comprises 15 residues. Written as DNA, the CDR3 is TGTGCCAGCAGCGCGGGAGGGGGCGCAGCCTACGAGCAGTACTTC. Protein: CASSAGGGAAYEQYF.

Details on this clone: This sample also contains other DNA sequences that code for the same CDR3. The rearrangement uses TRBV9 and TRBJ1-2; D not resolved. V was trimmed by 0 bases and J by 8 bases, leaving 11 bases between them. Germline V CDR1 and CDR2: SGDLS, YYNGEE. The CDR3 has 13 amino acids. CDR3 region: CASSVGTEGGYTF. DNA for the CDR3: TGTGCCAGCAGCGTAGGTACAGAGGGAGGCTACACCTTC.

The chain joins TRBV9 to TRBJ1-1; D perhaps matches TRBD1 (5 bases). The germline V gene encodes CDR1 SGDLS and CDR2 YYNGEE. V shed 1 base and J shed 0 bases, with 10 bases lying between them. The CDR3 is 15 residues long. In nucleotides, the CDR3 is TGTGCCAGCAGCGTAACGGACACCGTGAACACTGAAGCTTTCTTT. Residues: CASSVTDTVNTEAFF.

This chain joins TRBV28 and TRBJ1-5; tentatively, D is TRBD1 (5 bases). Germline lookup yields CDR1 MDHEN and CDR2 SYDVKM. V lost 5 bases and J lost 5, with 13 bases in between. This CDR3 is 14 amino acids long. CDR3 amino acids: CASSGAGRYQPQHF. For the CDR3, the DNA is TGTGCCAGCAGTGGGGCGGGGAGGTATCAGCCCCAGCATTTT.

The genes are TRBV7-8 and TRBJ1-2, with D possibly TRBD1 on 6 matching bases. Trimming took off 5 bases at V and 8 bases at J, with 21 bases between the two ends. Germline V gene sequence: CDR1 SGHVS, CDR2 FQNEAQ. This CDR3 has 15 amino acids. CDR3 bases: TGTGCCAGCAGCATACAGGGAGGGTACTATGGGGGCTACACCTTC. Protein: CASSIQGGYYGGYTF.

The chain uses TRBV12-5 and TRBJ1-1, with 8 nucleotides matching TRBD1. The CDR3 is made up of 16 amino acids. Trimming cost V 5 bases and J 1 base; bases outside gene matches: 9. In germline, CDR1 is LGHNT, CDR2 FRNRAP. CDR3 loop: CASGQDWGTGNTEAFF. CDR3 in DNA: TGTGCTAGTGGTCAAGACTGGGGGACAGGGAACACTGAAGCTTTCTTT. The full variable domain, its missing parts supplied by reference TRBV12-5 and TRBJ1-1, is DARVTQTPRHKVTEMGQEVTMRCQPILGHNTVFWYRQTMMQGLELLAYFRNRAPLDDSGMPKDRFSAEMPDATLATLKIQPSEPRDSAVYFCASGQDWGTGNTEAFFGQGTRLTVV.

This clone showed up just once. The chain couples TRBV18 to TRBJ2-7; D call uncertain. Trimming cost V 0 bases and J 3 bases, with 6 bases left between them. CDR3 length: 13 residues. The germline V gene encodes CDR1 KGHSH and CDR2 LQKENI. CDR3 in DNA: TGTGCCAGCTCACCACCTGCCCGCTACGAGCAGTACTTC. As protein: CASSPPARYEQYF. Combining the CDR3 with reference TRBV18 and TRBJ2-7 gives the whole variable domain NAGVMQNPRHLVRRRGQEARLRCSPMKGHSHVYWYRQLPEEGLKFMVYLQKENIIDESGMPKERFSAEFPKEGPSILRIQQVVRGDSAAYFCASSPPARYEQYFGPGTRLTVT.

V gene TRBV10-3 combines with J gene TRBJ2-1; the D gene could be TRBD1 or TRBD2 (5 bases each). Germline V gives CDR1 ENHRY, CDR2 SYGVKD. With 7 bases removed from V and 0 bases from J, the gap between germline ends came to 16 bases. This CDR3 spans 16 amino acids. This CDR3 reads CAINSGDRSSYNEQFF. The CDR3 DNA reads TGTGCCATCAATAGTGGGGACCGGAGCTCCTACAATGAGCAGTTCTTC.

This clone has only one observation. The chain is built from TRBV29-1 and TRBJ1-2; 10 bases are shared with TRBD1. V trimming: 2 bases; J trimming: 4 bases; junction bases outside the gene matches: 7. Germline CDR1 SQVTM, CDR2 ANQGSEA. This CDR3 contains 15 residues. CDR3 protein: CSVETDRGRFYGYTF. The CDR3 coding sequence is TGCAGCGTTGAAACAGACAGGGGGCGGTTCTATGGCTACACCTTC.